This T cell receptor (beta chain) originates from a study of beta chain features in type 1 diabetes. Comments on this clone: Its antigen is undetermined.

The CDR3 sequence is 11 residues long. The germline gives CDR1 MNHEY, CDR2 SVGAGI. Trimming pared 4 bases from V and 11 bases from J, leaving 9 bases between. The study's findings and limits: Type 1 diabetes patients had TCRB CDR3s that were shorter (moderately but significantly so) in all four CD4+ subsets.

All of the isolated RNA was reverse transcribed, so expressed TCRB transcripts were sequenced. Only in-frame clones appear in the TCRdb table, and some are missing; sequencing was by immunoSEQ multiplex PCR. The sample records under 300,000 clones, approximately 15% being singletons. The rearrangement links TRBV6-5 to TRBJ2-1; no firm D call. Sequenced material: naive CD4+ T cells from blood. The sequence derives from a man aged 30 to 45 with type 1 diabetes. The CDR3 sequence is CASSWLDKQFF. In nucleotides, the CDR3 is TGTGCCAGCAGTTGGCTCGACAAGCAGTTCTTC.